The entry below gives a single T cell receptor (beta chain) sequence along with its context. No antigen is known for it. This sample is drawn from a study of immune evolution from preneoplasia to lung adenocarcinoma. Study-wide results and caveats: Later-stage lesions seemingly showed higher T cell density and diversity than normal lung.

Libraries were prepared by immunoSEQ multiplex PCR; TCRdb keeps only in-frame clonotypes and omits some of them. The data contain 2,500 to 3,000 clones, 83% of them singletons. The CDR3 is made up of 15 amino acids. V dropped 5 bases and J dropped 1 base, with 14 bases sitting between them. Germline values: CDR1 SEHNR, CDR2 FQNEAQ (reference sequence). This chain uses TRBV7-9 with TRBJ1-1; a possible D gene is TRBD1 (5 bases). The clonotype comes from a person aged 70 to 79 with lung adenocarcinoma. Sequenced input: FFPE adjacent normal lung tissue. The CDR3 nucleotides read TGTGCCAGCAGCCTCGGGGGAAGTCCGAACACTGAAGCTTTCTTT. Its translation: CASSLGGSPNTEAFF. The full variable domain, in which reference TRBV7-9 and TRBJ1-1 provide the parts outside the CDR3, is DTGVSQNPRHKITKRGQNVTFRCDPISEHNRLYWYRQTLGQGPEFLTYFQNEAQLEKSRLLSDRFSAERPKGSFSTLEIQRTEQGDSAMYLCASSLGGSPNTEAFFGQGTRLTVV.